This T cell receptor (beta chain) derives from a study of blood T cells in healthy people across ages. A second PCR of roughly 6 to 12 cycles used a sample-barcoded 5' primer and a J-beta primer mix. TCRdb recomputed calls from the 5' RACE reads with MiXCR, one row per CDR3 protein. The sample yields just under 900,000 distinct CDR3 sequences, more than 25% seen once. CDR1 and CDR2 (germline): SEHNR, FQNEAQ (reference sequence). V was shortened by 3 bases and J by 2 bases, with 13 bases between the two germline ends. The CDR3 spans 15 residues. The source is an elderly woman in good health. The chain couples TRBV7-9 to TRBJ1-2; D is uncertain. Sequenced sample: blood. DNA of the CDR3: TGTGCCAGCAGCTTCGTGGCAGCTTCAAACTATGGCTACACCTTC. This sequence encodes CASSFVAASNYGYTF.